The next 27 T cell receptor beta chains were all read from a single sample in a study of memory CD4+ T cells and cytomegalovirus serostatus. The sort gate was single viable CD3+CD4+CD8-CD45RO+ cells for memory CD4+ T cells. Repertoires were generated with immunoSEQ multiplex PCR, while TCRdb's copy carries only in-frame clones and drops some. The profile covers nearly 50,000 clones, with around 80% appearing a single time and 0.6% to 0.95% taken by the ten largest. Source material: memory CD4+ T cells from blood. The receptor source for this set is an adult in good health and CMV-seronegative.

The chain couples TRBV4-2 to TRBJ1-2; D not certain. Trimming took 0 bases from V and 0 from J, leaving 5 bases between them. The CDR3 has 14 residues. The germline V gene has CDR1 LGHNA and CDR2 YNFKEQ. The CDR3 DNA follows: TGTGCCAGCAGCCAAGAGGACTCTAACTATGGCTACACCTTC. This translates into CASSQEDSNYGYTF.

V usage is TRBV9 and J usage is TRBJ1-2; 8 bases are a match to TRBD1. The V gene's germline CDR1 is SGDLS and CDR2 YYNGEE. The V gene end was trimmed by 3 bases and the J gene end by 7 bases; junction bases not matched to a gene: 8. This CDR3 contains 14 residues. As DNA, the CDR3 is TGTGCCAGCAGCGCCGGACAGGGAGTCCGTGGCTACACCTTC. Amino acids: CASSAGQGVRGYTF.

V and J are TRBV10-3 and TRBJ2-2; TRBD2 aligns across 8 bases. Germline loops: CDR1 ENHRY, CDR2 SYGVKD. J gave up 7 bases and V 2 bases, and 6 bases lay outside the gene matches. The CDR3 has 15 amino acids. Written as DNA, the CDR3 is TGTGCCATCAGTGAGACGGGAGGGGCAGGCGGGGAGCTGTTTTTT. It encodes CAISETGGAGGELFF.

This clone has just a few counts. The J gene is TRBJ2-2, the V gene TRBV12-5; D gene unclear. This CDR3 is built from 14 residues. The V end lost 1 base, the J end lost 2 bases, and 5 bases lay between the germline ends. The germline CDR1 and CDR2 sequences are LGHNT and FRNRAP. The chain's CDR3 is CASGLGGNTGELFF. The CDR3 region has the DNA TGTGCTAGTGGTTTGGGGGGAAACACCGGGGAGCTGTTTTTT.

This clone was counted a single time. In nucleotides, the CDR3 is TGTGCCAGTAGTCCCGGAGGCCTGAACACCGGGGAGCTGTTTTTT. Translated: CASSPGGLNTGELFF. The rearrangement links TRBV19 to TRBJ2-2, with D possibly TRBD2 on 5 matching bases. The ends were cut back, 5 bases at V and 1 base at J, with 11 bases in the middle. CDR1 and CDR2 (germline): LNHDA, SQIVND (reference sequence). The CDR3 loop spans 15 amino acids.

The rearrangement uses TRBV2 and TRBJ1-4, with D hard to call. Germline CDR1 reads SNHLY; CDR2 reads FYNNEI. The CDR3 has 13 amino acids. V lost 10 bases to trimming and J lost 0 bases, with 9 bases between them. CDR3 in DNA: TGTGCCACCCGAGCTGCAACTAATGAAAAACTGTTTTTT. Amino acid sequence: CATRAATNEKLFF.

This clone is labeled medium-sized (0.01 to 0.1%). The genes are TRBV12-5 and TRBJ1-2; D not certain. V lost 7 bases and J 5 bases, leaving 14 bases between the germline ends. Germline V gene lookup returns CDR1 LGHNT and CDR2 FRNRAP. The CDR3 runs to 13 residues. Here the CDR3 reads CASATQLDYGYTF. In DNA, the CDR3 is TGTGCTAGTGCGACGCAGTTGGATTATGGCTACACCTTC. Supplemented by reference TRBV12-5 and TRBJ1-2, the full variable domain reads DARVTQTPRHKVTEMGQEVTMRCQPILGHNTVFWYRQTMMQGLELLAYFRNRAPLDDSGMPKDRFSAEMPDATLATLKIQPSEPRDSAVYFCASATQLDYGYTFGSGTRLTVV.

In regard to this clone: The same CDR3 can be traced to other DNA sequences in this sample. Here the CDR3 reads CASSPVGEYEQYF. CDR3 nucleotide sequence: TGTGCCAGCTCACCGGTGGGGGAGTACGAGCAGTACTTC. The V gene is TRBV18, the J gene TRBJ2-7, with D tentatively TRBD1 or TRBD2 (5 bases each). The germline V gene has CDR1 KGHSH and CDR2 LQKENI. The CDR3 has 13 amino acids. Trimming removed 3 bases from V and 4 bases from J, with 10 bases in between.

CDR3 residues: CASSFASSGSYNEQFF. The DNA for the CDR3 is TGTGCCAGCAGCTTCGCGTCTAGCGGGTCGTACAATGAGCAGTTCTTC. The V and J genes are TRBV7-9 and TRBJ2-1, with TRBD2 matching over 8 bases. V was clipped by 3 bases and J by 4 bases; unmatched bases: 8. The CDR3 is 16 residues long. Germline values: CDR1 SEHNR, CDR2 FQNEAQ (reference sequence).

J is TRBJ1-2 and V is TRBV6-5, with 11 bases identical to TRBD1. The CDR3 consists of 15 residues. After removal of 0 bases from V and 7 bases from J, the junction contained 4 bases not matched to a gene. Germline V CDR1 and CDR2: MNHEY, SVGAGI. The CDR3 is CASSYSRGQGAGYTF. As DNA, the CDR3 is TGTGCCAGCAGTTACTCGAGAGGACAGGGGGCTGGCTACACCTTC.

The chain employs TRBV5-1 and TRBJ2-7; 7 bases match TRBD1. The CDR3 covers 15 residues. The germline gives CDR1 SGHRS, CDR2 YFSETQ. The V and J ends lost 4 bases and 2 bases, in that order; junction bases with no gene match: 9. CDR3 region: CASSLTTGNTYEQYF. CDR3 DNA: TGCGCCAGCAGCCTAACGACAGGGAACACCTACGAGCAGTACTTC. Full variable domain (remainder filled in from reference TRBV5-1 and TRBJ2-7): KAGVTQTPRYLIKTRGQQVTLSCSPISGHRSVSWYQQTPGQGLQFLFEYFSETQRNKGNFPGRFSGRQFSNSRSEMNVSTLELGDSALYLCASSLTTGNTYEQYFGPGTRLTVT.

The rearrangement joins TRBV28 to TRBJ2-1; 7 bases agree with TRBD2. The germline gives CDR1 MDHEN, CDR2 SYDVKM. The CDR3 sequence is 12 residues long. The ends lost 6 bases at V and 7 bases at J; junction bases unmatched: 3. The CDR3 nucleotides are TGTGCCAGCAGCCTGGGGGGGAATGAGCAGTTCTTC. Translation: CASSLGGNEQFF.

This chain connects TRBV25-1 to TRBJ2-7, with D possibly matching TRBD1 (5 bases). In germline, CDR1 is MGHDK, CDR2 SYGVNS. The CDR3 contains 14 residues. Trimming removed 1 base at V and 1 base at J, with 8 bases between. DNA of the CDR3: TGTGCCAGCAGTGAATCTGACAGATCCTACGAGCAGTACTTC. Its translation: CASSESDRSYEQYF.

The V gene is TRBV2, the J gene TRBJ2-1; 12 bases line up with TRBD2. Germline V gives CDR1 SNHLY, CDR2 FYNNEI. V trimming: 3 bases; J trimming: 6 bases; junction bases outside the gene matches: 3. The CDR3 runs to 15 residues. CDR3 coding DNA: TGTGCCAGCAGTGAGTCTAGCGGGGGGGCCAATGAGCAGTTCTTC. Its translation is CASSESSGGANEQFF.

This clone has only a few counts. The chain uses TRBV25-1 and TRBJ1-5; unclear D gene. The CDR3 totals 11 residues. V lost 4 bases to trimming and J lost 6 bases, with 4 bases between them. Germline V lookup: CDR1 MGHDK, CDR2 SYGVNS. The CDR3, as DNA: TGTGCCAGCAGTGCAACTCAGCCCCAGCATTTT. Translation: CASSATQPQHF.

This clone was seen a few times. The CDR3 loop reads CASSFRGHFYEQYF. Here the CDR3 DNA reads TGTGCCAGCAGCTTCCGAGGGCACTTCTACGAGCAGTACTTC. J is TRBJ2-7 and V is TRBV11-2; TRBD2 might be the D (5 bases). Germline lookup yields CDR1 SGHAT and CDR2 FQNNGV. Deletions cut 3 bases from V and 3 bases from J, with 12 bases between. CDR3 size: 14 residues.

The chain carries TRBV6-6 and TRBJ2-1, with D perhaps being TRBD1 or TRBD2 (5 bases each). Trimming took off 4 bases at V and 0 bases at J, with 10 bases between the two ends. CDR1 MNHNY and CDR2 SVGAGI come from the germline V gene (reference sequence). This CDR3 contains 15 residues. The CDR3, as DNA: TGTGCCAGCAGTTGGGACGGTAGCTCCTACAATGAGCAGTTCTTC. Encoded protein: CASSWDGSSYNEQFF.

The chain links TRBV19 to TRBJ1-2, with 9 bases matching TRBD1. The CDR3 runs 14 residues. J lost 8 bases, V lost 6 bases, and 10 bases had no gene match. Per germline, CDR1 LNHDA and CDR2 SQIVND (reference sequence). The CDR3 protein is CASRVTQGARGYTF. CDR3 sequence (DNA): TGTGCCAGTAGAGTCACACAGGGGGCGCGAGGCTACACCTTC. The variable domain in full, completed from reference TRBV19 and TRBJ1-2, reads DGGITQSPKYLFRKEGQNVTLSCEQNLNHDAMYWYRQDPGQGLRLIYYSQIVNDFQKGDIAEGYSVSREKKESFPLTVTSAQKNPTAFYLCASRVTQGARGYTFGSGTRLTVV.

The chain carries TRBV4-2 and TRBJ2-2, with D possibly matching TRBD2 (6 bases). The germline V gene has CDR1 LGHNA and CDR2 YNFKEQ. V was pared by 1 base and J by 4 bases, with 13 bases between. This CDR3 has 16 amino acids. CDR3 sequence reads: CASSQVNRTTTGELFF. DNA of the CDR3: TGTGCCAGCAGCCAAGTTAATCGGACTACCACCGGGGAGCTGTTTTTT.

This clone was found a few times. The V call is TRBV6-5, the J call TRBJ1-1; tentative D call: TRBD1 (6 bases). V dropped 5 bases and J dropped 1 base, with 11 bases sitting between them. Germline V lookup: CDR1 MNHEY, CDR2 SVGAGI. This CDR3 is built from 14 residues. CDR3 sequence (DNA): TGTGCCAGCAGTAGACAGGACTCGAACACTGAAGCTTTCTTT. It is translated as CASSRQDSNTEAFF.

The CDR3 loop is CASSEGPPSYNEQFF. The CDR3 region has the DNA TGTGCCAGCAGTGAAGGTCCACCCTCCTACAATGAGCAGTTCTTC. This chain joins TRBV2 and TRBJ2-1; D is unresolved. CDR3 length: 15 amino acids. V dropped 1 base and J dropped 0 bases, with 7 bases sitting between them. Per the germline V gene, CDR1 is SNHLY and CDR2 is FYNNEI.

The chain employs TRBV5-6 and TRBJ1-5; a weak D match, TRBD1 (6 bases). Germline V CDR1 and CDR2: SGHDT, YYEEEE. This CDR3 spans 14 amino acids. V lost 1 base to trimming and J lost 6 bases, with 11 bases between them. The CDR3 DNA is TGTGCCAGCAGCTTGACAGGGTTTGGTCAGCCCCAGCATTTT. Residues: CASSLTGFGQPQHF.

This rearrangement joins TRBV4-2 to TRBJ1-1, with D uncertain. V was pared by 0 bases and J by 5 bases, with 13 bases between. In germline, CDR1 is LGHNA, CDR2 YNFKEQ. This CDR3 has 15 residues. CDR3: CASSQDQSGGTEAFF. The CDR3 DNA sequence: TGTGCCAGCAGCCAAGATCAGTCGGGAGGTACTGAAGCTTTCTTT.

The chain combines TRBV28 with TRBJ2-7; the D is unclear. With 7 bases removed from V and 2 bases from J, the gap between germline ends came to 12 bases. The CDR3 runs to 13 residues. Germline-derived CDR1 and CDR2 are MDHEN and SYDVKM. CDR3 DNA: TGTGCCAGCAATTCGCGGCCGACCTACGAGCAGTACTTC. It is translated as CASNSRPTYEQYF.

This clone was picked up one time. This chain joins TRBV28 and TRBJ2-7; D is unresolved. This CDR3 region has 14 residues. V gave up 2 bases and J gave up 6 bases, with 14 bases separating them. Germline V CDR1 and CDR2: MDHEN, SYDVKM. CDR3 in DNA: TGTGCCAGCAGTTTAACCGCAGGTCCAGGCGAGCAGTACTTC. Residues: CASSLTAGPGEQYF.

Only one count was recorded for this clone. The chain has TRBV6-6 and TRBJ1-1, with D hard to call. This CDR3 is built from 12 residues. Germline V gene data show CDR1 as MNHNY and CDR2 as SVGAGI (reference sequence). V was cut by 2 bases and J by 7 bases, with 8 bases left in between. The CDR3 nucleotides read TGTGCCAGCAGTTACCCCGGGGTTGAAGCTTTCTTT. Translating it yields CASSYPGVEAFF.

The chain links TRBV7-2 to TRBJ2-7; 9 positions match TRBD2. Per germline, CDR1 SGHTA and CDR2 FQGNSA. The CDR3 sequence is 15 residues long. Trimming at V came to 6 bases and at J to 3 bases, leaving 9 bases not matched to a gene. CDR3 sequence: CASSQMASGNYEQYF. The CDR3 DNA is TGTGCCAGCAGTCAGATGGCTAGCGGGAACTACGAGCAGTACTTC.